A selection of T cell receptor beta chains follows, all from one sample in a study of blood T cells in healthy people across ages. TCRdb ran MiXCR on the 5' RACE reads and lists one entry per CDR3 protein. The table shows 1,800,000 or so distinct CDR3 sequences, with approximately 40% occurring only once. Sample: blood. These receptors were collected from a human donor in good health. The CDR3 runs from the conserved cysteine through the conserved F or W. D genes are given only for firm matches. Some rows have no size entry. The others give once, few or many, or a class for an expanded clone.

-	-	TRBJ2-3	TRBV7-2	TGTGCCAGCAGCTCCCTATGGGGGGGGGCAATGACAGATACGCAGTATTTT	CASSSLWGGAMTDTQYF
TRBD2	-	TRBJ2-5	TRBV28	TGTGCCAGCAGTATGACTAGCTTGGTTGTGGAGACCCAGTACTTC	CASSMTSLVVETQYF
-	-	TRBJ1-5	TRBV24-1	TGTGCCACCAGCCCGGGGGGGTTAAGCAATCAGCCCCGGCATTTT	CATSPGGLSNQPRHF
-	-	TRBJ1-6	TRBV28	TGTGCCAGCAGTTTCGTGAGTTCACCCCTCCACTTT	CASSFVSSPLHF
TRBD1	-	TRBJ2-7	TRBV4-3	TGCGCCAGCAGCCCCAAATCCTTGACAGGGTCTCTGTACTTC	CASSPKSLTGSLYF
TRBD2	many	TRBJ2-1	TRBV6-2/TRBV6-3	TGTGCCAGCAGTACCGGTCCCGAGGGACTAAGGTGGTTCTTC	CASSTGPEGLRWFF
TRBD1	few	TRBJ1-2	TRBV4-2	TGTGCCAGCAGCCAAGTGACAGGGGGCGCGAACTATGGCTACACCTTC	CASSQVTGGANYGYTF
-	few	TRBJ2-7	TRBV6-2/TRBV6-3	TGTGCCAGCAGTTACTCGTTGGGTTCGGGCAGGGAGGCGGTCGAGCAGTACTTC	CASSYSLGSGREAVEQYF
TRBD2	-	TRBJ2-1	TRBV10-3	TGTGCCATCAGCCCAGCGGGGGCCTATAGCTCCTACAATGAGCAGTTCTTC	CAISPAGAYSSYNEQFF
-	-	TRBJ1-2	TRBV15	TGTGCCACCAGCAGAGATTATGGAACAGAGGGTGGCTACACCTTC	CATSRDYGTEGGYTF
-	many	TRBJ2-3	TRBV12-3/TRBV12-4	TGTGCCAGCAGTACCCGGACAGAGTCCACAGATACGCAGTATTTT	CASSTRTESTDTQYF
-	-	TRBJ2-1	TRBV20-1	TGCAGTGCTAGAGGTGTGACAGATCCTAATGAGCAGTTCTTC	CSARGVTDPNEQFF
-	-	TRBJ2-3	TRBV7-8	TGTGCCAGCAGCTTCAGATACCGGAGCACAGATACGCAGTATTTT	CASSFRYRSTDTQYF
TRBD2	few	TRBJ2-3	TRBV6-1	TGTGCCAGCAGTAAGCCGGGACTAGCGGGGGGTTACACAGATACGCAGTATTTT	CASSKPGLAGGYTDTQYF
TRBD1	-	TRBJ2-7	TRBV20-1	TGCAGTGCTAGACCACCTTACAGGGGAACCTACGAGCAGTACTTC	CSARPPYRGTYEQYF
TRBD2	-	TRBJ2-3	TRBV29-1	TGCAGCGTGGATGGGACTAGCGGGGGGGAATACACAGATACGCAGTATTTT	CSVDGTSGGEYTDTQYF
-	few	TRBJ1-1	TRBV6-2/TRBV6-3	TGTGCCAGCCGACCGAGGAACACTGAAGCTTTCTTT	CASRPRNTEAFF
-	-	TRBJ1-1	TRBV12-3/TRBV12-4	TGTGCCAGCAGTTTAAAAAGCCTCGAGCTGGGCACTGAAGCTTTCTTT	CASSLKSLELGTEAFF
TRBD1	-	TRBJ2-7	TRBV27	TGTGCCAGCAGTTCATCCCATCCCGGGACAGAATTAGGCTACGAGCAGTACTTC	CASSSSHPGTELGYEQYF
TRBD1	-	TRBJ2-1	TRBV4-3	TGCGCCAGCAGCCCCGGGACAGCCCCGCTATGGCAGTTCTTC	CASSPGTAPLWQFF
-	-	TRBJ2-5	TRBV7-9	TGTGCCAGCACCGAAACGGGATTGTCGGAGACCCAGTACTTC	CASTETGLSETQYF
TRBD1	-	TRBJ1-6	TRBV5-6	TGTGCCAGCAGCGGAAACAGGGGGCGCCCCAATTCACCCCTCCACTTT	CASSGNRGRPNSPLHF
-	few	TRBJ2-7	TRBV29-1	TGCAGCGTGACCCTGGCTACCTACGAGCAGTACTTC	CSVTLATYEQYF
TRBD1	-	TRBJ2-3	TRBV7-2	TGTGCCAGCAGCTCGTCGACAGGGTCAGATACGCAGGATTTT	CASSSSTGSDTQDF
-	once	TRBJ2-1	TRBV4-3	TGCGCCAGCAGCCAGGTAGTAGGGCAAGGGGAGCAGTTCTTC	CASSQVVGQGEQFF
TRBD2	-	TRBJ2-5	TRBV5-1	TGCGCCAGCAGCGGGGGCCTAGCGGGGGGACAAGAGACCCAGTACTTC	CASSGGLAGGQETQYF
TRBD2	-	TRBJ2-1	TRBV5-1	TGCGCCAGCAGCCCCCTCGGACTAGCGGGAAATTGGTTCTTC	CASSPLGLAGNWFF
TRBD1	many	TRBJ1-1	TRBV18	TGTGCCAGCTCACCGTCGACAGGGTGGTACACTGAAGCTTTCTTT	CASSPSTGWYTEAFF
TRBD1	-	TRBJ1-2	TRBV6-5	TGTGCCGGCAGCTTCACGGACAGGGGCGGAGATGGCTACACCTTC	CAGSFTDRGGDGYTF
-	-	TRBJ1-4	TRBV12-3/TRBV12-4	TGTGCCAGCAGTAGATCCGGGAGCGTCGCTGAAAAACTGTTTTTT	CASSRSGSVAEKLFF
-	-	TRBJ1-1	TRBV20-1	TGCAGTGCCCAGAATAGGGATGACACTGAAGCTTTCTTT	CSAQNRDDTEAFF
TRBD2	few	TRBJ2-3	TRBV20-1	TGCAGTGCTAGAGGAGGGACTAGCGGGGTGGATACGCAGTATTTT	CSARGGTSGVDTQYF
-	-	TRBJ1-1	TRBV20-1	TGCAGTGCTAGTAGGGGGGTCGAGGGCACTGAAGCTTTCTTT	CSASRGVEGTEAFF
-	-	TRBJ2-6	TRBV5-1	TGCGCCAGCAGCCCCCGGACGGAAACTGGGGCCAACGTCCTGACTTTC	CASSPRTETGANVLTF